What follows are 24 T cell receptor beta chains derived from one specimen sequenced in a study of T cell repertoires in cytomegalovirus infection. No antigens are known for them. Using its own MiXCR run on the reads, TCRdb lists one record per CDR3 protein. The sample consists of about 900,000 distinct CDR3 sequences, around 32% of them appearing once. This sample comprised cultured CD8+ T cells from PBMCs, obtained from culture after CMV antigen stimulation. Every receptor here comes from a human donor in good health (CMV status not recorded). Some clones in this sample may be carry-over from other donors' samples.

The rearrangement links TRBV29-1 to TRBJ1-1, with D unclear. Trimming removed 7 bases from V and 0 bases from J, with 3 bases in between. The CDR3 covers 10 residues. Germline V gives CDR1 SQVTM, CDR2 ANQGSEA. The CDR3 DNA reads as TGCAGCGGCTTGAACACTGAAGCTTTCTTT. Residues: CSGLNTEAFF.

This clonotype turned up a few times. V and J are TRBV19 and TRBJ2-1; D possibly corresponds to TRBD1 (5 bases). With 3 bases removed from V and 8 bases from J, the gap between germline ends came to 14 bases. The CDR3 consists of 14 residues. Germline assignment: CDR1 LNHDA and CDR2 SQIVND (reference sequence). CDR3 nucleotide sequence: TGTGCCAGTAGTATTTTGGGGCTGACGGATGAGCAGTTCTTC. It specifies CASSILGLTDEQFF.

Concerning this clonotype: Mismatch with germline at one junction end may stem from a read error. J is TRBJ2-1 and V is TRBV3-1, with 10 bases that match TRBD2. This CDR3 is built from 17 residues. Germline V gene lookup returns CDR1 LGHDT and CDR2 YNNKEL (reference sequence). The CDR3 coding sequence is TGTGCCAGCACCCAATCAGCGGGGGGGGCAGCGAAGAATGAGCAGTTCTTC. Translation: CASTQSAGGAAKNEQFF.

The chain carries TRBV6-2 or TRBV6-3 and TRBJ2-1; D gene unclear. This CDR3 region has 14 residues. The germline CDR1 and CDR2 sequences are MNHEY and SVGEGT. Trimming left V 2 bases short and J 5 bases short, with 10 bases between. In DNA, the CDR3 is TGTGCCAGCAGTTACGTCGGCAGCCACAATGAGCAGTTCTTC. This encodes CASSYVGSHNEQFF.

The V gene is TRBV6-1, the J gene TRBJ2-3; perhaps TRBD2 as D (7 bases). Germline V lookup: CDR1 MNHNS, CDR2 SASEGT. The CDR3 length is 15 residues. V lost 5 bases, J lost 2 bases, and 14 bases lay in between. CDR3 in amino acids: CASSLTGGHTDTQYF. The CDR3 coding sequence is TGTGCCAGCAGTCTGACCGGGGGGCACACAGATACGCAGTATTTT.

As concerns this clonotype: A much larger clonotype is one base distant, so this may be a read error. The gene calls are TRBV7-9 and TRBJ2-5, with D unresolved. The germline CDR1 and CDR2 sequences are SEHNR and FQNEAQ (reference sequence). This CDR3 has 12 amino acids. Trimming cost V 3 bases and J 2 bases, with 4 bases left between them. For the CDR3, the DNA is TGTGCCAGCAGCTTCGCTCAAGAGACCCAGTACTTC. Encoded protein: CASSFAQETQYF.

The gene calls are TRBV15 and TRBJ1-1; 10 nucleotides agree with TRBD1. The CDR3 covers 15 residues. J gave up 5 bases and V 4 bases, and 7 bases lay outside the gene matches. The germline V gene has CDR1 LNHNV and CDR2 YYDKDF (reference sequence). The CDR3 spells CATSTRDRGLTEAFF. The CDR3 DNA is TGTGCCACCAGCACCCGGGACAGGGGATTAACTGAAGCTTTCTTT.

The chain employs TRBV19 and TRBJ1-5; possible D gene TRBD1, 6 bases. The CDR3 has 18 amino acids. The V gene's germline CDR1 is LNHDA and CDR2 SQIVND (reference sequence). V lost 4 bases to trimming and J lost 1 base, with 20 bases between them. CDR3 sequence (DNA): TGTGCCAGTAGTAACCCGCCGGGGACACGGAGGAGCAATCAGCCCCAGCATTTT. Residues: CASSNPPGTRRSNQPQHF.

The chain couples TRBV6-2 or TRBV6-3 to TRBJ2-7, with TRBD1 matching 10 bases. The CDR3 extends over 15 amino acids. Germline trimming cut 6 bases from V and 0 bases from J; bases unmatched to any gene: 5. Germline loops: CDR1 MNHEY, CDR2 SVGEGT. This CDR3 reads CASSWTGGSSYEQYV. As DNA, the CDR3 is TGTGCCAGCAGCTGGACAGGGGGTAGCTCCTACGAGCAGTACGTC.

The chain employs TRBV12-3 or TRBV12-4 and TRBJ1-1, with D perhaps matching TRBD1 (5 bases). V lost 3 bases to trimming and J lost 7 bases, with 9 bases between them. CDR3 length equals 12 residues. CDR3 sequence: CASSFGGLEAFF. CDR3 sequence (DNA): TGTGCCAGCAGTTTCGGGGGTCTTGAAGCTTTCTTT.

This clonotype was seen more than once but under ten times. The chain carries TRBV7-9 and TRBJ2-3, with 7 bases fitting TRBD2. The V gene's germline CDR1 is SEHNR and CDR2 FQNEAQ (reference sequence). CDR3 length: 17 amino acids. V shed 1 base, J shed 0 bases, and the junction held 7 bases outside the gene matches. This CDR3 reads CASSLGGSGDSTDTQYF. CDR3 bases: TGTGCCAGCAGCTTAGGGGGCAGCGGGGATAGCACAGATACGCAGTATTTT. Together with reference TRBV7-9 and TRBJ2-3, the CDR3 gives the full variable domain: DTGVSQNPRHKITKRGQNVTFRCDPISEHNRLYWYRQTLGQGPEFLTYFQNEAQLEKSRLLSDRFSAERPKGSFSTLEIQRTEQGDSAMYLCASSLGGSGDSTDTQYFGPGTRLTVL.

The gene calls are TRBV4-1 and TRBJ2-2; 9 bases are shared with TRBD2. The CDR3 sequence is 16 residues long. Germline lookup yields CDR1 MGHRA and CDR2 YSYEKL. Losses at the gene ends were 3 bases for V and 2 bases for J; bases not matched to a gene: 4. CDR3 in DNA: TGCGCCAGCAGCCACCTTAGCGGGGGTAACACCGGGGAGCTGTTTTTT. This gives the protein CASSHLSGGNTGELFF.

This clonotype has a count of ten or more. The CDR3 is CASSLIEDKNQPQHF. As DNA, the CDR3 is TGTGCCAGCAGCTTAATTGAGGACAAGAATCAGCCCCAGCATTTT. The gene calls are TRBV7-8 and TRBJ1-5; D perhaps matches TRBD1 (5 bases). The germline V and J ends were trimmed by 2 bases and 4 bases, with 12 bases remaining between them. The CDR3 runs 15 residues. Germline CDR1 is SGHVS and CDR2 is FQNEAQ.

The chain has TRBV27 and TRBJ1-2; no clear D gene. From germline, CDR1 is MNHEY and CDR2 SMNVEV (reference sequence). The CDR3 is 16 residues long. The ends were cut back, 0 bases at V and 4 bases at J, with 15 bases in the middle. The CDR3 nucleotides are TGTGCCAGCAGTTTATCGGGCCCCGGTAGCCTCTATGGCTACACCTTC. Residues: CASSLSGPGSLYGYTF.

This clonotype was picked up one time. V usage is TRBV6-6 and J usage is TRBJ2-7, with D perhaps TRBD2 (7 bases). V lost 6 bases and J lost 5, with 23 bases in between. There are 16 residues in the CDR3. Germline CDR1 reads MNHNY; CDR2 reads SVGAGI (reference sequence). The CDR3 nucleotides are TGTGCCAGCAGCCTCCGGGGGGCACTCCCCACCGACGAGCAGTACTTC. It yields the protein CASSLRGALPTDEQYF.

CDR3 sequence (DNA): TGTGCCACCAGGACAGGGAACGGTGGCTACACCTTC. Translated, it gives CATRTGNGGYTF. This sequence joins TRBV24-1 and TRBJ1-2; 7 nucleotides line up with TRBD1. Germline lookup yields CDR1 KGHDR and CDR2 SFDVKD. J lost 7 bases, V lost 7 bases, and 5 bases had no gene match. The CDR3 length is 12 residues.

This clonotype has ten or more counts. CDR3 DNA: TGTGCCAGCAGCCCCGAGGAGGGAGTCCAAGAGACCCAGTACTTC. Its protein product is CASSPEEGVQETQYF. The V gene is TRBV7-2, the J gene TRBJ2-5; D might be TRBD2 (6 bases). Germline assignment: CDR1 SGHTA and CDR2 FQGNSA. The V end was cut by 5 bases, the J end by 1 base, with 14 bases between. The CDR3 extends over 15 amino acids.

Only one count was recorded for this clonotype. V gene TRBV3-1 combines with J gene TRBJ2-7, with a tentative D call TRBD2 (6 bases). Trimming removed 3 bases at V and 0 bases at J, with 9 bases between. Per the germline V gene, CDR1 is LGHDT and CDR2 is YNNKEL (reference sequence). The CDR3 sequence is 14 residues long. CDR3 coding DNA: TGTGCCAGCAGCCAGGGACTGAACTCCTACGAGCAGTACTTC. The encoded protein is CASSQGLNSYEQYF.

The chain links TRBV19 to TRBJ2-1, with D perhaps being TRBD1 or TRBD2 (5 bases each). Deletions cut 0 bases from V and 2 bases from J, with 8 bases between. The germline gives CDR1 LNHDA, CDR2 SQIVND (reference sequence). The CDR3 has 15 residues. CDR3 loop: CASSIEMGAYNEQFF. The CDR3 region has the DNA TGTGCCAGTAGTATAGAAATGGGGGCCTACAATGAGCAGTTCTTC.

As to this clonotype: A junction end diverges from the germline sequence, so it may reflect a read error. The V call is TRBV5-3, the J call TRBJ2-1, with D perhaps TRBD1 (6 bases). TRBV5-3 is treated as an ORF (open reading frame) with a function not yet certain. This CDR3 contains 15 residues. The CDR3 reads CASSWGADSPHEQFF. The CDR3 nucleotides are TGTGCCAGCAGCTGGGGAGCGGACAGTCCCCATGAGCAGTTCTTC.

This clonotype was found a few times. The V gene is TRBV10-2, the J gene TRBJ2-1, with a possible D match to TRBD1 (7 bases). Trimming took off 11 bases at V and 8 bases at J, with 25 bases between the two ends. The CDR3 is 15 amino acids. CDR1 and CDR2 from the germline V gene are WSHSY and SAAADI. Here the CDR3 DNA reads TGCGCCTCAGGGGGGTCAGAACAGGGTATCCATGAGCAGTTCTTC. This sequence encodes CASGGSEQGIHEQFF.

V usage is TRBV24-1 and J usage is TRBJ1-5; possibly TRBD1 for D (6 bases). V was clipped by 4 bases and J by 6 bases, with 12 bases between them. Germline V gives CDR1 KGHDR, CDR2 SFDVKD. CDR3 size: 14 residues. CDR3 in amino acids: CATSEGGSVQPQHF. As DNA, the CDR3 is TGTGCCACCAGTGAAGGGGGTTCGGTTCAGCCCCAGCATTTT.

This clonotype was detected many times. J is TRBJ2-6 and V is TRBV12-3 or TRBV12-4; 10 bases are shared with TRBD1. CDR3 length: 16 amino acids. V was pared by 8 bases and J by 0 bases, with 4 bases of the junction left unmatched. The CDR3 sequence: CASGDRGFSGANVLTF. Here the CDR3 DNA reads TGTGCCAGCGGGGACAGGGGATTCTCTGGGGCCAACGTCCTGACTTTC.

With regard to this clonotype: An end of the junction differs from the germline gene, which may be a read error. This chain connects TRBV12-3 or TRBV12-4 to TRBJ2-5, with 9 bases lining up with TRBD2. The CDR3 covers 15 residues. CDR3 sequence: CANSFRLAGKETQYF. The CDR3 region has the DNA TGTGCCAACAGTTTCAGGCTAGCGGGGAAAGAGACCCAGTACTTC.